A selection of T cell receptor beta chains follows, all from one sample in a study of blood T cell repertoires in COVID-19. Assay: immunoSEQ multiplex PCR; the TCRdb copy retains only in-frame clones and omits some. Among 200,000 to 250,000 clones listed, approximately 81% were seen once. Sequencing was performed on peripheral blood. The receptors originated from a woman aged 80 or over with active or convalescent COVID-19. CDR3s include the opening cysteine and the closing phenylalanine or tryptophan. D genes are given only for firm matches. Clone size is not always given. Where it is, it says once, few, many or a class for expanded clones.

NA	TRBV28	TRBJ2-5	TRBD2	TGTGCCAGCATCCGACCGGGACTAGCGGGGAGAAAAGAGACCCAGTACTTC	CASIRPGLAGRKETQYF
NA	TRBV28	TRBJ2-3	NA	TGTGCCAGCAGCAATGCGGGGTTTGGCACAGATACGCAGTATTTT	CASSNAGFGTDTQYF
NA	TRBV7-2	TRBJ1-1	TRBD1	TGTGCCAGCAGCCCGGACAGGGCTAACACTGAAGCTTTCTTT	CASSPDRANTEAFF
NA	TRBV11-3	TRBJ2-1	NA	TGTGCCAGCAGCGACACTAGGTGGGACTACAATGAGCAGTTCTTC	CASSDTRWDYNEQFF
NA	TRBV19	TRBJ2-4	TRBD1	TGTGCCAGTAGTCCCGGGACAGGGGGCGCGTGGGCCAAAAACATTCAGTACTTC	CASSPGTGGAWAKNIQYF
NA	TRBV11-2	TRBJ1-4	NA	TGTGCCAGCAGCTTAGATACAGGGCCCGGGAGGGTCCGGCTGTTTTTT	CASSLDTGPGRVRLFF
NA	TRBV3-1/TRBV3-2	TRBJ2-3	TRBD1	TGTGCCAGCAGCCAAGAGCGGACAGGGTCAGATACGCAGTATTTT	CASSQERTGSDTQYF
NA	TRBV30	TRBJ2-1	TRBD2	TGTGCCTGGAGTCCGGGGGGGAATGAGCAGTTCTTC	CAWSPGGNEQFF
NA	TRBV9	TRBJ1-1	TRBD1	TGTGCCAGCAGCGTAGGGACAGGGGCTTCCCACACTGAAGCTTTCTTT	CASSVGTGASHTEAFF
NA	TRBV5-1	TRBJ2-3	TRBD2	TGCGCCAGCAGCCCAGGACTAGCGGGAGGGCAAGATACGCAGTATTTT	CASSPGLAGGQDTQYF
NA	TRBV14	TRBJ1-6	TRBD1	TGTGCCAGCAGCCGATACGTTATGTTCGGGACAAGGGACAGTTTTTATAATTCACCCCTCCACTTT	CASSRYVMFGTRDSFYNSPLHF
NA	TRBV5-6	TRBJ1-1	TRBD1	TGTGCCAGCACCCCGGACAGGGAGGACACTGAAGCTTTCTTT	CASTPDREDTEAFF
NA	TRBV6-5	TRBJ1-6	NA	TGTGCCAGCAGGGGGGACACTGATAATTCACCCCTCCACTTT	CASRGDTDNSPLHF
NA	TRBV5-5	TRBJ1-6	TRBD1	TGTGCCAGCAGCCCGGGGACAGGGGCAAATAATTCACCCCTCCACTTT	CASSPGTGANNSPLHF
NA	TRBV6-6	TRBJ1-2	NA	TGTGCCAGCAGTGATCAACAGGGATCGGTATATGGCTACACCTTC	CASSDQQGSVYGYTF
NA	TRBV7-2	TRBJ2-7	NA	TGTGCCAGCAGCTCATACAGGAGCTCCTACGAGCAGTACTTC	CASSSYRSSYEQYF
NA	TRBV28	TRBJ1-2	NA	TGTGCCAGCAGGCCCACAGGGAGGGATGGCTACACCTTC	CASRPTGRDGYTF
NA	TRBV15	TRBJ1-3	TRBD1	TGTGCCACCAGCAGAGAAGGGGGCAACCGAAACACCATATATTTT	CATSREGGNRNTIYF
NA	TRBV19	TRBJ1-3	NA	TGTGCCAGTAGCGCCACCTTCTCTGGGCGAAACACCATATATTTT	CASSATFSGRNTIYF
NA	TRBV6-5	TRBJ1-2	TRBD1	TGTGCCAGCTTGGTTGCAGGGGGAAACGGCTACACCTTC	CASLVAGGNGYTF
NA	TRBV7-2	TRBJ2-2	TRBD1	TGTGCCAGCAGCCAGGGACAGGGACCCGGGGAGCTGTTTTTT	CASSQGQGPGELFF
NA	TRBV30	TRBJ2-7	NA	TGTGCCTGGAGGCGGGGTAGCTCCTACGAGCAGTACTTC	CAWRRGSSYEQYF
NA	TRBV7-2	TRBJ2-1	TRBD2	TGTGCCAGCAGCTTAGAAGCGGGGGTTCTAGGTGAGCAGTTCTTC	CASSLEAGVLGEQFF
NA	TRBV3-1/TRBV3-2	TRBJ1-3	TRBD1	TGTGCCAGCAGCCAAGCAGGGGGCAGGGATCAAAACACCATATATTTT	CASSQAGGRDQNTIYF
NA	TRBV5-1	TRBJ2-7	TRBD2	TGCGCCAGCAGCAGTAGCGGGAGAAACGAGCAGTACTTC	CASSSSGRNEQYF
NA	TRBV10-3	TRBJ2-1	TRBD2	TGTGCCATCCTCCCTAACCAAGACTTAGCGGGGGGTTACAATGAGCAGTTCTTC	CAILPNQDLAGGYNEQFF
NA	TRBV24-1	TRBJ2-1	TRBD2	TGTGCCACCAGTGACCCCTCGGCGGGGGGCCTTGATGAGCAGTTCTTC	CATSDPSAGGLDEQFF
NA	TRBV6-6	TRBJ1-2	NA	TGTGCCAGCAGTTACTACAGAGCTAACTATGGCTACACCTTC	CASSYYRANYGYTF
NA	TRBV29-1	TRBJ2-1	TRBD2	TGCAGCGTTGAAGGTAGCGGGGGCCTATACAATGAGCAGTTCTTC	CSVEGSGGLYNEQFF
once	TRBV28	TRBJ1-1	TRBD1	TGTGCCAGCGGGGGACAGGGGTCCACTGAAGCTTTCTTT	CASGGQGSTEAFF
NA	TRBV5-4	TRBJ1-2	NA	TGTGCCAGCAGCTGGCGGGAGGGATCCAACTATGGCTACACCTTC	CASSWREGSNYGYTF
NA	TRBV5-4	TRBJ2-2	TRBD1	TGTGCCAGCAGCCCCGGGACAGGGGGTTTAGCCGGGGAGCTGTTTTTT	CASSPGTGGLAGELFF
NA	TRBV4-1	TRBJ1-2	TRBD1	TGCGCCAGCAGCCAAGGCCGGACAGGGGGCGGCTACACCTTC	CASSQGRTGGGYTF
NA	TRBV5-5	TRBJ1-4	TRBD1	TGTGCCAGCAGCTATACAGGGGGTAATGAAAAACTGTTTTTT	CASSYTGGNEKLFF
few	TRBV5-1	TRBJ2-5	NA	TGCGCCAGCAGCCCCGGGGGAATCTCGGCGGAGACCCAGTACTTC	CASSPGGISAETQYF
NA	TRBV7-2	TRBJ2-3	TRBD2	TGTGCCAGCAGCTTAATCCGGGTAGCGGGGGATACGCAGTATTTT	CASSLIRVAGDTQYF
NA	TRBV7-9	TRBJ1-1	NA	TGTGCCAGCAGCCCTCTTAGACAGTTGAACACTGAAGCTTTCTTT	CASSPLRQLNTEAFF
NA	TRBV5-4	TRBJ2-5	NA	TGTGCCAGCAGCTTGGGTGGCGGGGTACAAGAGACCCAGTACTTC	CASSLGGGVQETQYF
NA	TRBV19	TRBJ1-4	NA	TGTGCCAGTAGTGTCCAGGGGTTAACTAATGAAAAACTGTTTTTT	CASSVQGLTNEKLFF
NA	TRBV2	TRBJ2-1	TRBD1	TGTGCCAGCAGTAGACAGGGGGTAGAGCAGTTCTTC	CASSRQGVEQFF
NA	TRBV29-1	TRBJ2-7	TRBD1	TGCAGCGTTGAGACGGACAGGGAAACCTACGAGCAGTACTTC	CSVETDRETYEQYF
few	TRBV10-3	TRBJ1-5	TRBD1	TGTGCCATCAGTGGTGGGACAGCGAATCAGCCCCAGCATTTT	CAISGGTANQPQHF
NA	TRBV6-6	TRBJ2-7	NA	TGTGCCAGCAGGCCCGTAGTTTTACCAAGCTCCTACGAGCAGTACTTC	CASRPVVLPSSYEQYF
once	TRBV10-3	TRBJ1-1	TRBD1	TGTGCCATCACTAGGGGGCCGAACACTGAAGCTTTCTTT	CAITRGPNTEAFF
many	TRBV19	TRBJ1-5	TRBD1	TGTGCCAGTAGTATCTGGGACAGCTATAGCAATCAGCCCCAGCATTTT	CASSIWDSYSNQPQHF
NA	TRBV6-2/TRBV6-3	TRBJ2-5	TRBD2	TGTGCCAGCAGTTACCTCAGCGGGAGTGGTGTTAAAGAGACCCAGTACTTC	CASSYLSGSGVKETQYF
NA	TRBV7-2	TRBJ1-5	TRBD1	TGTGCCAGCAGCTTACAGACAGGGGGCTTTCAGCCCCAGCATTTT	CASSLQTGGFQPQHF
many	TRBV7-8	TRBJ1-4	TRBD1	TGTGCCAGCAGCCGGGAGGGGGCAGCTAATGAAAAACTGTTTTTT	CASSREGAANEKLFF
once	TRBV15	TRBJ2-7	TRBD2	TGTGCCACCAGCAGAGTTACTAGCGGGGACTACGAGCAGTACTTC	CATSRVTSGDYEQYF
few	TRBV24-1	TRBJ2-7	TRBD2	TGTGCCACCAGTGATTGGGGCGGCCTAGCGGGCAACTACGAGCAGTACTTC	CATSDWGGLAGNYEQYF